Each of the 30 T cell receptor beta chains below was sequenced from the same sample in a study of shared clonotypes between healthy human individuals. Some clones are missing from TCRdb's copy, which holds only in-frame ones; the method was immunoSEQ multiplex PCR. The sample contains over 2 million clones, around 90% of which appear only once. Input material: naive CD4+ T cells from PBMCs. Subset defined: CD45RA+ positively selected. The origin of the receptors is a man between 18 and 35 years old in good health. Some clones in this sample may be carry-over from other donors' samples.

A word on this clone: Additional DNA sequences in this sample encode the identical CDR3. The rearrangement uses TRBV28 and TRBJ2-5; no clear D gene. The better agreement between TRBJ2-7 and the DNA end casts doubt on the J call. Germline CDR1 is MDHEN and CDR2 is SYDVKM. The CDR3 consists of 10 residues. The CDR3 protein is CASSLYEQYF. The CDR3 DNA follows: TGTGCCAGCAGTTTATACGAGCAGTACTTC.

The V call is TRBV10-1, the J call TRBJ2-7, with TRBD2 identical over 12 bases. This CDR3 is 15 amino acids long. The germline V gene encodes CDR1 WNHNN and CDR2 SYGVQD (reference sequence). Losses at the gene ends were 10 bases for V and 6 bases for J; bases not matched to a gene: 13. DNA of the CDR3: TGCGCCAATCCGTTGGGGACTAGCGGGTTTTGCGAGCAGTACTTC. Protein product: CANPLGTSGFCEQYF.

The V and J genes are TRBV9 and TRBJ2-7, with 7 bases fitting TRBD2. Trimming took 5 bases from V and 2 from J; bases not matched to a gene: 7. The CDR3 length is 14 residues. Germline-derived CDR1 and CDR2 are SGDLS and YYNGEE. The CDR3 nucleotides are TGTGCCAGCAGTCGTACTAGCGCTACCTACGAGCAGTACTTC. Encoded protein: CASSRTSATYEQYF.

V is TRBV11-3 and J is TRBJ2-1; 7 bases fit TRBD2. V lost 3 bases to trimming and J lost 7 bases; unmatched junction nucleotides: 12. Germline V gives CDR1 SGHNT, CDR2 YENEEA. CDR3 length: 16 amino acids. CDR3 loop: CASSFAAGAGGNEQFF. The CDR3 nucleotides are TGTGCCAGCAGCTTCGCGGCGGGAGCTGGGGGGAATGAGCAGTTCTTC.

This chain links TRBV7-3 with TRBJ1-1; 7 bases line up with TRBD1. V was clipped by 2 bases and J by 4 bases; unmatched bases: 4. Per the germline V gene, CDR1 is SGHTA and CDR2 is FQGTGA. This CDR3 has 14 residues. CDR3: CASSLETGITEAFF. CDR3 nucleotides: TGTGCCAGCAGCTTAGAGACAGGGATCACTGAAGCTTTCTTT.

To note about this clone: The sample carries other DNA sequences with the same CDR3. This chain links TRBV30 with TRBJ2-6; D unclear. CDR3 length: 15 amino acids. From germline, CDR1 is GTSNPN and CDR2 SVGIG (reference sequence). The V gene lost 6 bases and the J gene lost 1 base, with 13 bases spanning the gap. CDR3 region: CACLLGRSGANVLTF. CDR3 DNA: TGTGCCTGTTTACTTGGAAGGTCTGGGGCCAACGTCCTGACTTTC.

This rearrangement joins TRBV5-1 to TRBJ2-7; possibly TRBD1 for D (6 bases). The length of the CDR3 is 14 residues. CDR1 is SGHRS and CDR2 is YFSETQ in the germline V gene. The V and J ends lost 9 bases and 4 bases respectively, with 20 bases between them. CDR3 bases: TGCGCCACCAGGGGTGGGACCGGGAATTACGAGCAGTACTTC. Protein product: CATRGGTGNYEQYF.

The J gene is TRBJ2-6, the V gene TRBV28, with 7 nucleotides matching TRBD1. Unmatched junction bases numbered 8, after V lost 4 bases and J lost 2 bases. The germline gives CDR1 MDHEN, CDR2 SYDVKM. There are 17 residues in the CDR3. The CDR3 DNA follows: TGTGCCAGCAGTTCCTCGACAGGGATCACTGGGGCCAACGTCCTGACTTTC. Translating gives CASSSSTGITGANVLTF. Looking up the rest from reference TRBV28 and TRBJ2-6 gives the full variable domain: DVKVTQSSRYLVKRTGEKVFLECVQDMDHENMFWYRQDPGLGLRLIYFSYDVKMKEKGDIPEGYSVSREKKERFSLILESASTNQTSMYLCASSSSTGITGANVLTFGAGSRLTVL.

CDR3 loop: CAVIGRLAGVFEQYF. For the CDR3, the DNA is TGTGCCGTCATCGGAAGACTAGCGGGAGTCTTCGAGCAGTACTTC. The chain uses TRBV5-6 and TRBJ2-7; TRBD2 matches 12 bases. After removal of 10 bases from V and 6 bases from J, the junction contained 14 bases not matched to a gene. There are 15 residues in the CDR3. CDR1 and CDR2 (germline): SGHDT, YYEEEE.

DNA for the CDR3: TGCGCCAGCAGCGACCCCGGACAGGGTAACGAGCAGTACTTC. Its translation: CASSDPGQGNEQYF. This chain uses TRBV5-1 with TRBJ2-7, with TRBD1 identical over 8 bases. Germline V gene data show CDR1 as SGHRS and CDR2 as YFSETQ. Trimming cost V 4 bases and J 5 bases; bases outside gene matches: 8. CDR3 size: 14 residues.

This sequence joins TRBV28 and TRBJ2-5; perhaps TRBD1 as D (6 bases). The CDR3 has 13 amino acids. The germline V gene has CDR1 MDHEN and CDR2 SYDVKM. The V and J ends lost 7 bases and 7 bases respectively, with 16 bases between them. CDR3 sequence reads: CASTDRTFGTQYF. The CDR3 region has the DNA TGTGCCAGCACAGACAGGACGTTCGGGACCCAGTACTTC.

Notes on this clone: The identical CDR3 is also encoded by other nucleotide sequences in the sample. This rearrangement joins TRBV7-3 to TRBJ1-1; D is perhaps TRBD1 (6 bases). This CDR3 has 13 amino acids. The germline V gene has CDR1 SGHTA and CDR2 FQGTGA. V was clipped by 0 bases and J by 4 bases, with 6 bases between them. This CDR3 is CASSLTGGTEAFF. The CDR3 DNA reads as TGTGCCAGCAGCTTAACAGGGGGCACTGAAGCTTTCTTT.

The rearrangement uses TRBV7-9 and TRBJ1-2; 7 bases fit TRBD1. CDR1 SEHNR and CDR2 FQNEAQ come from the germline V gene (reference sequence). The CDR3 has 15 residues. The J segment lost 4 bases and the V segment lost 5 bases, leaving 10 bases of the junction unmatched. CDR3 sequence reads: CASSPRGGQLYGYTF. The CDR3 DNA is TGTGCCAGCAGCCCGAGAGGGGGACAGCTCTATGGCTACACCTTC.

This chain connects TRBV19 to TRBJ1-1; D uncertain. The V end lost 3 bases, the J end lost 0 bases, and 8 bases lay between the germline ends. The germline gives CDR1 LNHDA, CDR2 SQIVND (reference sequence). This CDR3 spans 14 amino acids. The CDR3 DNA reads TGTGCCAGTAGTATTTCAGTTATGAACACTGAAGCTTTCTTT. This gives the protein CASSISVMNTEAFF.

J is TRBJ2-3 and V is TRBV27; 9 bases are a match to TRBD1. V lost 7 bases, J lost 11 bases, and 10 bases stayed unmatched. CDR1 is MNHEY, CDR2 SMNVEV, per germline (reference sequence). The CDR3 extends over 13 amino acids. The CDR3 coding sequence is TGTGCCAGCAACCGACAGGGGGTCAATAAGCAGTATTTT. This encodes CASNRQGVNKQYF.

The rearrangement uses TRBV10-1 and TRBJ1-5, with a weak D call TRBD1 (6 bases). The germline CDR1 and CDR2 sequences are WNHNN and SYGVQD (reference sequence). The V gene lost 3 bases and the J gene lost 4 bases, with 16 bases spanning the gap. The CDR3 extends over 16 amino acids. The CDR3 nucleotides read TGCGCCAGCAGTGACTCGACGGGACAAACGAATCAGCCCCAGCATTTT. Protein product: CASSDSTGQTNQPQHF.

This chain connects TRBV10-2 to TRBJ2-1; 8 positions agree with TRBD1. Germline assignment: CDR1 WSHSY and CDR2 SAAADI. This CDR3 is 12 amino acids long. The ends lost 7 bases at V and 13 bases at J; junction bases unmatched: 9. CDR3 in amino acids: CASTDGGTGQFF. As DNA, the CDR3 is TGCGCCAGCACAGATGGCGGGACAGGTCAGTTCTTC.

The V gene is TRBV7-9, the J gene TRBJ2-5; no firm D call. The end of the DNA aligns better with TRBJ2-7, so the J call may be wrong. The germline V gene has CDR1 SEHNR and CDR2 FQNEAQ (reference sequence). The CDR3 loop spans 15 amino acids. CDR3 coding DNA: TGTGCCAGCAGCCCGGGCCCCTTATCCACCTACGAGCAGTACTTC. This gives the protein CASSPGPLSTYEQYF.

The gene calls are TRBV7-2 and TRBJ2-3; D perhaps matches TRBD1 (6 bases). Trimming cost V 5 bases and J 7 bases, with 10 bases left between them. The CDR3 loop spans 12 amino acids. The germline V gene has CDR1 SGHTA and CDR2 FQGNSA. CDR3 protein: CASSLTGYTQYF. DNA of the CDR3: TGTGCCAGCAGCCTGACAGGCTATACGCAGTATTTT. The whole variable domain, remainder taken from reference TRBV7-2 and TRBJ2-3, is GAGVSQSPSNKVTEKGKDVELRCDPISGHTALYWYRQSLGQGLEFLIYFQGNSAPDKSGLPSDRFSAERTGGSVSTLTIQRTQQEDSAVYLCASSLTGYTQYFGPGTRLTVL.

This clone has a single count. This rearrangement joins TRBV6-5 to TRBJ1-2; D gene uncertain. Germline CDR1 is MNHEY and CDR2 is SVGAGI. There are 11 residues in the CDR3. With 4 bases removed from V and 6 bases from J, the gap between germline ends came to 6 bases. The CDR3 region is CASSSTNGYTF. The CDR3, as DNA: TGTGCCAGCAGTTCGACGAATGGCTACACCTTC.

The genes are TRBV11-2 and TRBJ2-1, with D uncertain. From germline, CDR1 is SGHAT and CDR2 FQNNGV. The CDR3 loop spans 11 amino acids. V was clipped by 5 bases and J by 6 bases, with 5 bases between them. The CDR3 is CASSPTNEQFF. The CDR3 DNA is TGTGCCAGCAGCCCAACCAATGAGCAGTTCTTC.

The chain joins TRBV30 to TRBJ2-3; perhaps TRBD1 as D (6 bases). Germline V gene sequence: CDR1 GTSNPN, CDR2 SVGIG (reference sequence). Trimming cost V 0 bases and J 0 bases, with 16 bases left between them. The length of the CDR3 is 17 residues. CDR3 nucleotides: TGTGCCTGGAGTGTAGGAAGGAACAGGGCTAGCACAGATACGCAGTATTTT. This encodes CAWSVGRNRASTDTQYF.

The chain joins TRBV5-1 to TRBJ2-1; 7 nucleotides match TRBD2. The trim removed 3 bases at V and 4 bases at J, leaving 10 bases unmatched. The germline V gene encodes CDR1 SGHRS and CDR2 YFSETQ. The CDR3 runs to 16 residues. As DNA, the CDR3 is TGCGCCAGCAGCTGGGGCAGCGGGGAGCCTTACAATGAGCAGTTCTTC. It is translated as CASSWGSGEPYNEQFF.

Only a few counts were recorded for this clone. This chain uses TRBV2 with TRBJ1-1; the D is unclear. Trimming removed 6 bases from V and 2 bases from J, with 13 bases in between. Germline CDR1 is SNHLY and CDR2 is FYNNEI. This CDR3 comprises 14 residues. The CDR3 DNA is TGTGCCAGCAGAGGCCTCCGGGGAAACACTGAAGCTTTCTTT. This codes for CASRGLRGNTEAFF.

The chain recombines TRBV7-3 with TRBJ2-2; D call uncertain. The CDR3 has 11 residues. Germline V gene lookup returns CDR1 SGHTA and CDR2 FQGTGA. Trimming took off 5 bases at V and 8 bases at J, with 6 bases between the two ends. CDR3 coding DNA: TGTGCCAGCAGCCGTGGGGGGGAGCTGTTTTTT. Protein product: CASSRGGELFF.

The rearrangement links TRBV27 to TRBJ1-1; 8 bases match TRBD1. The V gene's germline CDR1 is MNHEY and CDR2 SMNVEV (reference sequence). The CDR3 covers 14 residues. The V and J ends lost 7 bases and 7 bases, in that order; junction bases with no gene match: 11. The CDR3 spells CASIRTGTFGEAFF. CDR3 nucleotides: TGTGCCAGCATCCGGACAGGGACTTTTGGTGAAGCTTTCTTT.

The genes are TRBV7-2 and TRBJ1-4; a possible D gene is TRBD1 (5 bases). CDR1 and CDR2 (germline): SGHTA, FQGNSA. The CDR3 totals 16 residues. Trimming pared 1 base from V and 3 bases from J, leaving 12 bases between. The CDR3 is CASSLVQGRPNEKLFF. The CDR3 DNA follows: TGTGCCAGCAGCTTAGTTCAGGGTCGGCCTAATGAAAAACTGTTTTTT.

This clone has only one observation. V is TRBV6-1 and J is TRBJ1-2; tentatively, D is TRBD1 (5 bases). Trimming left V 7 bases short and J 4 bases short, with 19 bases between. Per the germline V gene, CDR1 is MNHNS and CDR2 is SASEGT. The CDR3 loop spans 15 amino acids. DNA for the CDR3: TGTGCCAGCACTCCCGACAGCCTCTGGGGCTATGGCTACACCTTC. This codes for CASTPDSLWGYGYTF.

The V call is TRBV7-9, the J call TRBJ1-1; 10 bases map to TRBD1. Germline lookup yields CDR1 SEHNR and CDR2 FQNEAQ (reference sequence). The CDR3 extends over 15 amino acids. V was clipped by 5 bases and J by 5 bases; unmatched bases: 8. The CDR3 nucleotides are TGTGCCAGCAGCACGACAGGGGGCAGGGGAACTGAAGCTTTCTTT. Protein sequence: CASSTTGGRGTEAFF.

The chain has TRBV7-9 and TRBJ2-3; tentatively, D is TRBD2 (5 bases). Germline V gives CDR1 SEHNR, CDR2 FQNEAQ (reference sequence). Deletions cut 5 bases from V and 10 bases from J, with 19 bases between. CDR3 length equals 14 residues. The CDR3 coding sequence is TGTGCCAGCAGCCTCGCGTGGCGTGGAGGTGCGCAGTATTTT. As protein: CASSLAWRGGAQYF.